This TCR beta chain comes out of a study of T cells in localized non-small cell lung cancer. Here immunoSEQ multiplex PCR was the method, and the copy in TCRdb shows in-frame clones only, minus some. The sample lists 3,000 to 4,500 clones, about 29% occurring once. The V gene's germline CDR1 is MGHRA and CDR2 YSYEKL. The CDR3 runs 15 residues. The germline V and J ends were trimmed by 2 bases and 0 bases, with 8 bases remaining between them. In its sample, this clone was seen a few times. Its antigen remains unidentified. Whole-study findings and limits: Tumor trailed uninvolved adjacent lung in T cell clonality, which peaked there. Out of the top 100 tumor clones, a median around 56 were seen in adjacent lung. Heterogeneity remains possible because sequencing was limited to only one tumor region.

The TCR originated in a man aged 40 to 70 with stage I lung adenocarcinoma. The source was lung tumor tissue, collected before any cancer treatment. The chain joins TRBV4-1 to TRBJ1-3; D uncertain. The DNA for the CDR3 is TGCGCCAGCAGCCAAAGTCGTCACTCTGGAAACACCATATATTTT. Translation: CASSQSRHSGNTIYF.